Shown below are 32 T cell receptor beta chains from a single sample sequenced in a study of T cell responses to AZD1222 COVID-19 vaccine. Data came from immunoSEQ multiplex PCR; TCRdb stores just in-frame clones and leaves some out. The sample records about 150,000 clones, approximately 92% being singletons. Sequenced here: peripheral blood, sampled on day 0 of AZD1222 vaccination. These receptors all stem from an adult in good health.

The chain is built from TRBV6-5 and TRBJ1-2, with TRBD1 matching 10 bases. Germline assignment: CDR1 MNHEY and CDR2 SVGAGI. This CDR3 comprises 15 residues. After removal of 0 bases from V and 8 bases from J, the junction contained 6 bases not matched to a gene. DNA of the CDR3: TGTGCCAGCAGTTACTCTGGTCGGGACAGGGGAGGCTACACCTTC. As protein: CASSYSGRDRGGYTF.

The V and J genes are TRBV4-1 and TRBJ1-2; D is unresolved. The V gene lost 0 bases and the J gene lost 4 bases, with 15 bases spanning the gap. Germline CDR1 is MGHRA and CDR2 is YSYEKL. The CDR3 runs 16 residues. CDR3 DNA sequence: TGCGCCAGCAGCCAAGATCCCCCTGCGGCCGTCTATGGCTACACCTTC. It is translated as CASSQDPPAAVYGYTF.

V is TRBV3-1 (or the pseudogene TRBV3-2) and J is TRBJ1-6; 10 bases match TRBD1. CDR1 is LGHDT and CDR2 is YNNKEL in the germline V gene (reference sequence). V was pared by 3 bases and J by 5 bases, with 13 bases of the junction left unmatched. The CDR3 is 19 amino acids. CDR3 region: CASSHSGQGMGLNNSPLHF. The CDR3 nucleotides are TGTGCCAGCAGCCATTCGGGACAGGGGATGGGCCTCAATAATTCACCCCTCCACTTT.

This chain joins TRBV19 and TRBJ2-2; D not resolved. CDR3 length: 18 amino acids. The germline V and J ends were trimmed by 4 bases and 1 base, with 19 bases remaining between them. The V gene's germline CDR1 is LNHDA and CDR2 SQIVND (reference sequence). DNA of the CDR3: TGTGCCAGTAGTACCCCCGGGCGGAAGGTGGAGAACACCGGGGAGCTGTTTTTT. Encoded protein: CASSTPGRKVENTGELFF. The complete variable domain, with remaining parts taken from reference TRBV19 and TRBJ2-2, reads DGGITQSPKYLFRKEGQNVTLSCEQNLNHDAMYWYRQDPGQGLRLIYYSQIVNDFQKGDIAEGYSVSREKKESFPLTVTSAQKNPTAFYLCASSTPGRKVENTGELFFGEGSRLTVL.

The chain is built from TRBV5-6 and TRBJ2-3; D could derive from TRBD1 or TRBD2 (5 bases each). Looked up from germline, CDR1 is SGHDT and CDR2 is YYEEEE. CDR3 length equals 17 residues. The V end lost 2 bases, the J end lost 4 bases, and 20 bases lay between the germline ends. The chain's CDR3 is CASSFSRGRGPPDTQYF. CDR3 in DNA: TGTGCCAGCAGCTTCTCCCGGGGAAGGGGCCCACCAGATACGCAGTATTTT.

The chain employs TRBV7-9 and TRBJ1-2; D unresolved. V shed 5 bases and J shed 5 bases, with 12 bases lying between them. The CDR3 spans 13 residues. Germline CDR1 is SEHNR and CDR2 is FQNEAQ (reference sequence). CDR3 DNA: TGTGCCAGCAGCCAAAACAGCTTATATGGCTACACCTTC. This gives the protein CASSQNSLYGYTF. Using reference TRBV7-9 and TRBJ1-2 for the parts outside the CDR3, the full variable domain is DTGVSQNPRHKITKRGQNVTFRCDPISEHNRLYWYRQTLGQGPEFLTYFQNEAQLEKSRLLSDRFSAERPKGSFSTLEIQRTEQGDSAMYLCASSQNSLYGYTFGSGTRLTVV.

This clone was seen once. This rearrangement joins TRBV6-2 or TRBV6-3 to TRBJ2-1, with D tentatively TRBD1 or TRBD2 (7 bases each). Trimming shortened V by 2 bases and J by 9 bases, and 23 bases separated the two germline ends. The CDR3 runs 17 residues. Germline CDR1 MNHEY, CDR2 SVGEGT. DNA of the CDR3: TGTGCCAGCAGTTACCTTGGGGGGGACTACAGACAGGGTGAGCAGTTCTTC. This encodes CASSYLGGDYRQGEQFF.

V and J are TRBV24-1 and TRBJ2-1, with TRBD1 identical over 8 bases. The germline CDR1 and CDR2 sequences are KGHDR and SFDVKD. Trimming removed 2 bases from V and 0 bases from J; junction bases left unmatched: 2. This CDR3 has 16 amino acids. The CDR3 DNA follows: TGTGCCACCAGTGATTCCGGGACAGGCTCCTACAATGAGCAGTTCTTC. Translating gives CATSDSGTGSYNEQFF.

V and J are TRBV7-2 and TRBJ1-3; the D is unclear. The CDR3 has 13 amino acids. Germline V lookup: CDR1 SGHTA, CDR2 FQGNSA. With 4 bases removed from V and 0 bases from J, the gap between germline ends came to 4 bases. The CDR3 region has the DNA TGTGCCAGCAGCTGGAACTCTGGAAACACCATATATTTT. Translated, it gives CASSWNSGNTIYF.

The sample holds one count of this clone. Within the sample, other DNA sequences also encode this same CDR3. This chain links TRBV5-1 with TRBJ2-1; the D gene is possibly TRBD2 (5 bases). Deletions cut 0 bases from V and 4 bases from J, with 8 bases between. CDR1 SGHRS and CDR2 YFSETQ come from the germline V gene. CDR3 size: 14 residues. The CDR3 coding sequence is TGCGCCAGCAGCTTGGGAGGGTCTTACAATGAGCAGTTCTTC. Its translation is CASSLGGSYNEQFF.

This chain joins TRBV10-3 and TRBJ1-2; 7 bases map to TRBD1. There are 15 residues in the CDR3. Germline CDR1 reads ENHRY; CDR2 reads SYGVKD. V trimming: 8 bases; J trimming: 8 bases; junction bases outside the gene matches: 17. The CDR3 protein is CAISKQGTTFRGYTF. Written as DNA, the CDR3 is TGTGCCATCTCGAAACAGGGGACTACTTTTAGAGGCTACACCTTC.

The chain combines TRBV30 with TRBJ2-7, with D perhaps matching TRBD1 (5 bases). The germline V and J ends were trimmed by 4 bases and 6 bases, with 13 bases remaining between them. The V gene's germline CDR1 is GTSNPN and CDR2 SVGIG (reference sequence). The CDR3 has 12 amino acids. The CDR3 DNA follows: TGTGCCTGGAAGAGCAGGGAAGGCGAGCAGTACTTC. Amino acid sequence: CAWKSREGEQYF. Filled out from reference TRBV30 and TRBJ2-7, the complete variable domain reads SQTIHQWPATLVQPVGSPLSLECTVEGTSNPNLYWYRQAAGRGLQLLFYSVGIGQISSEVPQNLSASRPQDRQFILSSKKLLLSDSGFYLCAWKSREGEQYFGPGTRLTVT.

The chain is built from TRBV29-1 and TRBJ2-3; 12 bases fit TRBD2. This CDR3 contains 13 residues. V gave up 2 bases and J gave up 9 bases; unmatched junction bases: 3. CDR1 SQVTM and CDR2 ANQGSEA come from the germline V gene. DNA of the CDR3: TGCAGCGTTGAATTACTAGCGGGGGGAACGCAGTATTTT. Translation: CSVELLAGGTQYF.

The V gene is TRBV7-6, the J gene TRBJ2-5; possible D gene TRBD1, 5 bases. Trimming shortened V by 1 base and J by 5 bases, and 14 bases separated the two germline ends. From germline, CDR1 is SGHVS and CDR2 FNYEAQ. CDR3 length: 15 residues. CDR3 nucleotides: TGTGCCAGCAGCTTAGAGACTCCCCCAGGGGAGACCCAGTACTTC. Encoded protein: CASSLETPPGETQYF.

This sequence joins TRBV18 and TRBJ2-3, with TRBD1 matching 10 bases. Per germline, CDR1 KGHSH and CDR2 LQKENI. This CDR3 has 15 residues. V lost 6 bases to trimming and J lost 3 bases; unmatched junction nucleotides: 6. CDR3 sequence (DNA): TGTGCCAGCTCCCGGGCGGGACAGGGGACAGATACGCAGTATTTT. Translating it yields CASSRAGQGTDTQYF. The complete variable domain, with remaining parts taken from reference TRBV18 and TRBJ2-3, reads NAGVMQNPRHLVRRRGQEARLRCSPMKGHSHVYWYRQLPEEGLKFMVYLQKENIIDESGMPKERFSAEFPKEGPSILRIQQVVRGDSAAYFCASSRAGQGTDTQYFGPGTRLTVL.

The chain joins TRBV12-3 or TRBV12-4 to TRBJ2-5, with unresolved D. Trimming took 6 bases from V and 1 from J, leaving 9 bases between them. This CDR3 is 13 amino acids long. CDR3 DNA: TGTGCCAGCAGACCCCCGGCCCAAGAGACCCAGTACTTC. Amino acids: CASRPPAQETQYF.

V is TRBV5-5 and J is TRBJ1-2; 8 bases line up with TRBD1. V was clipped by 4 bases and J by 3 bases; unmatched bases: 8. Germline assignment: CDR1 SGHKS and CDR2 YYEKEE (reference sequence). The CDR3 extends over 15 amino acids. The chain's CDR3 is CASSPRPGQDYGYTF. CDR3 nucleotides: TGTGCCAGCAGCCCCCGACCGGGACAGGACTATGGCTACACCTTC. The whole variable domain, filled in from reference TRBV5-5 and TRBJ1-2, reads DAGVTQSPTHLIKTRGQQVTLRCSPISGHKSVSWYQQVLGQGPQFIFQYYEKEERGRGNFPDRFSARQFPNYSSELNVNALLLGDSALYLCASSPRPGQDYGYTFGSGTRLTVV.

This clone was observed once. The chain links TRBV19 to TRBJ1-5; possibly TRBD1 for D (5 bases). This CDR3 has 15 residues. The germline V and J ends were trimmed by 4 bases and 0 bases, with 10 bases remaining between them. CDR1 is LNHDA, CDR2 SQIVND, per germline (reference sequence). The CDR3 DNA reads TGTGCCAGTAGTAAAACAGGATATAGCAATCAGCCCCAGCATTTT. Protein product: CASSKTGYSNQPQHF.

The chain is built from TRBV7-8 and TRBJ1-1; TRBD1 agrees at 10 bases. There are 17 residues in the CDR3. The germline V gene encodes CDR1 SGHVS and CDR2 FQNEAQ. Trimming took 2 bases from V and 5 from J; bases not matched to a gene: 11. DNA of the CDR3: TGTGCCAGCAGCTTACTCGGGACAGGGGTGCGGGGGACTGAAGCTTTCTTT. This translates into CASSLLGTGVRGTEAFF.

The chain combines TRBV20-1 with TRBJ1-3; the match to TRBD1 covers 7 bases. Trimming cost V 3 bases and J 5 bases; bases outside gene matches: 10. There are 15 residues in the CDR3. Germline CDR1 reads DFQATT; CDR2 reads SNEGSKA (reference sequence). The CDR3 sequence is CSASNPEQGRNTIYF. CDR3 sequence (DNA): TGCAGTGCTAGTAATCCAGAACAGGGGAGAAACACCATATATTTT.

The chain links TRBV9 to TRBJ1-1; no firm D call. The germline V gene has CDR1 SGDLS and CDR2 YYNGEE. There are 13 residues in the CDR3. Trimming left V 4 bases short and J 5 bases short, with 12 bases between. DNA for the CDR3: TGTGCCAGCAGCTTGGTTTCGGGGACTGAAGCTTTCTTT. Translation: CASSLVSGTEAFF.

Points on this clone: The junction departs from germline at one end; a sequencing error may be responsible. The J gene is TRBJ2-7, the V gene TRBV7-7, with D unresolved. CDR1 is SSHAT, CDR2 FNYEAQ, per germline (reference sequence). The CDR3 sequence is 15 residues long. As DNA, the CDR3 is TGTGCTAGCAGCTTAGGAGACCCCAAGCTCTACGAGCAGTACTTC. It encodes CASSLGDPKLYEQYF.

This clone was observed a single time. The chain recombines TRBV6-2 or TRBV6-3 with TRBJ2-3, with D hard to call. V lost 0 bases and J 6 bases, leaving 4 bases between the germline ends. CDR1 and CDR2 (germline): MNHEY, SVGEGT. The CDR3 sequence is 12 residues long. DNA for the CDR3: TGTGCCAGCAGTTACTCGGTGGATACGCAGTATTTT. It codes for CASSYSVDTQYF.

V and J are TRBV5-1 and TRBJ2-2; TRBD1 matches at 7 bases. Trimming took 5 bases from V and 2 from J; bases not matched to a gene: 9. Germline V CDR1 and CDR2: SGHRS, YFSETQ. This CDR3 region has 16 residues. This chain's CDR3 is CASRNRTGVNTGELFF. The CDR3 DNA is TGCGCCAGCAGGAACCGAACAGGGGTAAACACCGGGGAGCTGTTTTTT.

The DNA of the CDR3 is TGTGCCAGCAGCTTAGGGGACCCGCGAAATGAAAAACTGTTTTTT. Protein: CASSLGDPRNEKLFF. The rearrangement uses TRBV7-9 and TRBJ1-4, with D perhaps matching TRBD1 (5 bases). Trimming pared 1 base from V and 5 bases from J, leaving 11 bases between. CDR1 and CDR2 from the germline V gene are SEHNR and FQNEAQ (reference sequence). The CDR3 loop spans 15 amino acids.

V is TRBV4-3 and J is TRBJ2-5; D gene ambiguous. Germline lookup yields CDR1 LGHNA and CDR2 YSLEER. CDR3 size: 14 residues. Trimming shortened V by 2 bases and J by 1 base, and 8 bases separated the two germline ends. CDR3 region: CASSQSVGQETQYF. As DNA, the CDR3 is TGCGCCAGCAGCCAATCAGTGGGCCAAGAGACCCAGTACTTC.

The rearrangement uses TRBV5-1 and TRBJ2-1; 10 bases map to TRBD2. This CDR3 has 15 amino acids. The V gene end was trimmed by 1 base and the J gene end by 9 bases; junction bases not matched to a gene: 7. Germline V gene data show CDR1 as SGHRS and CDR2 as YFSETQ. This CDR3 is CASSLTSGISGEQFF. The CDR3 coding sequence is TGCGCCAGCAGCTTGACTAGCGGGATAAGCGGTGAGCAGTTCTTC.

The sample holds a few counts of this clone. The CDR3 DNA reads as TGTGCCAGTAGATTGAGGGCGCAGAACACTGAAGCTTTCTTT. Protein: CASRLRAQNTEAFF. The gene calls are TRBV19 and TRBJ1-1; D is unclear. This CDR3 region has 14 residues. The germline V gene encodes CDR1 LNHDA and CDR2 SQIVND (reference sequence). With 6 bases removed from V and 1 base from J, the gap between germline ends came to 12 bases.

The rearrangement joins TRBV7-3 to TRBJ2-2; no firm D call. The CDR3 loop spans 15 amino acids. V was trimmed by 4 bases and J by 0 bases, leaving 9 bases between them. Germline V gene data show CDR1 as SGHTA and CDR2 as FQGTGA. CDR3 residues: CASSSTNANTGELFF. The CDR3 region has the DNA TGTGCCAGCAGCTCGACGAACGCGAACACCGGGGAGCTGTTTTTT.

The V and J genes are TRBV5-5 and TRBJ2-3; D may be TRBD2 (5 bases). The germline V and J ends were trimmed by 0 bases and 1 base, with 15 bases remaining between them. The CDR3 loop spans 17 amino acids. Germline values: CDR1 SGHKS, CDR2 YYEKEE (reference sequence). In DNA form, the CDR3 reads TGTGCCAGCAGCTTGGCCCCCCCCGGGAAAGGCACAGATACGCAGTATTTT. Amino acids: CASSLAPPGKGTDTQYF.

This chain links TRBV4-2 with TRBJ2-3, with TRBD2 as a possible D gene (6 bases). This CDR3 has 18 amino acids. Germline V gene lookup returns CDR1 LGHNA and CDR2 YNFKEQ. Trimming took 0 bases from V and 4 from J, leaving 20 bases between them. CDR3 sequence (DNA): TGTGCCAGCAGCCAAGAAAGGAGGGAGCCTTTTTCCGCAGATACGCAGTATTTT. Protein sequence: CASSQERREPFSADTQYF.

The gene calls are TRBV27 and TRBJ2-1; 7 bases map to TRBD2. Looked up from germline, CDR1 is MNHEY and CDR2 is SMNVEV (reference sequence). V shed 4 bases, J shed 1 base, and the junction held 4 bases outside the gene matches. The CDR3 contains 15 residues. The DNA of the CDR3 is TGTGCCAGCAGTTGGGGCGGGGGATCCTACAATGAGCAGTTCTTC. Its translation: CASSWGGGSYNEQFF.